These T cell receptor beta chains were read from a single sample in a study of CD8 T cells in ankylosing spondylitis. MiXCR, applied by TCRdb to the 5' RACE reads, yields one record per CDR3 protein. The data show fewer than 450,000 distinct CDR3 sequences, 15% to 20% seen once. Sequencing was performed on blood, either unsorted or a sorted T cell fraction (not recorded which). Receptor source: a male donor with ankylosing spondylitis. Each CDR3 is given with its conserved first and last residue. A D gene is named only where the DNA matches it firmly. Clone size is stated in some rows and not others, as once, few, many or a class when expanded.

d_gene	abundance	v_gene	j_gene	CDR3nt	CDR3aa
-	-	TRBV18	TRBJ2-7	TGTGCCAGCTCACCCTTCGACAACCCACTCTACGAGCAGTACTTC	CASSPFDNPLYEQYF
-	-	TRBV11-2	TRBJ2-1	TGTGCCAGCAGCCCTACCCGGGACTATGAGCAGTTCTTC	CASSPTRDYEQFF
-	few	TRBV5-1	TRBJ1-1	TGCGCCAGCAGCCTCATCATCCCTCCTCACGAAGCTTTCTTT	CASSLIIPPHEAFF
-	once	TRBV6-5	TRBJ1-6	TGTGCCAGCAGTTTAAGGACAGTTCAGGGGTATTCACCCCTCCACTTT	CASSLRTVQGYSPLHF
TRBD2	-	TRBV7-2	TRBJ2-5	TGTGCCAGCAGCTGGACTAGCGGAGGCGGCCCAGAGACCCAGTACTTC	CASSWTSGGGPETQYF
-	-	TRBV7-8	TRBJ2-7	TGTGCCAGCAGCTTAGAGGGGCGTGGGACCCTCGCCTCCTACGAGCAGTACTTC	CASSLEGRGTLASYEQYF
-	few	TRBV5-1	TRBJ1-5	TGCGCCAGCAGCCAAGATAGCAATCAGCCCCAGCATTTT	CASSQDSNQPQHF
-	few	TRBV10-3	TRBJ2-1	TGTGCCATCAGTATTGGCTACAATGAGCAGTTCTTC	CAISIGYNEQFF
-	few	TRBV20-1	TRBJ2-3	TGCAGTGCTGTAGCCTTCACAGATACGCAGTATTTT	CSAVAFTDTQYF
-	many	TRBV7-2	TRBJ1-1	TGTGCCAGCAGCGCAATAGGGACACGCGACCAAGCTTTCTTT	CASSAIGTRDQAFF
-	-	TRBV5-1	TRBJ2-3	TGCGCCAGCAGCGAGAGGACCTACATCCTTACGGGTACGCAGTATTTT	CASSERTYILTGTQYF
TRBD1	-	TRBV28	TRBJ1-5	TGTGCCAGCAGTTTCGACAGGGAAATTCAGCCCCAGCATTTT	CASSFDREIQPQHF
-	-	TRBV10-3	TRBJ2-7	TGTGCCATCAGTGAGTCCTTAGGGAGCTCCTACGAGCAGTACTTC	CAISESLGSSYEQYF
-	-	TRBV28	TRBJ2-7	TGTGCCAGCAGTGCGGGAAATACCTACGAGCAGTACTTC	CASSAGNTYEQYF
-	-	TRBV12-3/TRBV12-4	TRBJ2-2	TGTGCGACGAGGGGCGATATCAACACCGGGGAGCTGTTTTTT	CATRGDINTGELFF
TRBD2	-	TRBV20-1	TRBJ2-5	TGCAGTGCTAAAGGGACTAGCGGACAAGAGACCCAGTACTTC	CSAKGTSGQETQYF